This T cell receptor beta chain was identified in a study of CD8 T cells in ankylosing spondylitis. General study points: CD8+ by phenotype, disease-linked clones were relatively rare in peripheral blood.

This CDR3 region has 12 residues. Looked up from germline, CDR1 is DFQATT and CDR2 is SNEGSKA (reference sequence). TCRdb recomputed calls from the 5' RACE reads with MiXCR, one row per CDR3 protein. In the table there are about 300,000 distinct CDR3 sequences, 11% of which are singletons. This clonotype was seen repeatedly, ten times or more. No antigen is known for it. This sequence joins TRBV20-1 and TRBJ2-1; 8 bases are a match to TRBD1. This clonotype originated in a female donor with ankylosing spondylitis or in good health (not recorded which). The sequencing input was blood, either unsorted or a sorted T cell fraction (not recorded which). Here the CDR3 reads CSGTGPQYEQFF. Here the CDR3 DNA reads TGCAGCGGGACAGGCCCTCAATACGAGCAGTTCTTC.